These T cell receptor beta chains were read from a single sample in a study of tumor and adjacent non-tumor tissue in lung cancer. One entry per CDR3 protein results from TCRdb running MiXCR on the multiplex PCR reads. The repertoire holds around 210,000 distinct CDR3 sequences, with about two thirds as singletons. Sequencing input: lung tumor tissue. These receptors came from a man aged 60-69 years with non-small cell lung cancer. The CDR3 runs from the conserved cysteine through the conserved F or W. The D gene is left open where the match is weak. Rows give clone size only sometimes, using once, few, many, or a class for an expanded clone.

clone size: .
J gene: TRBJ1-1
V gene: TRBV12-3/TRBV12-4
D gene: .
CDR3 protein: CASSFSDRHTEAFF
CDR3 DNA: TGTGCCAGCAGTTTCTCCGACAGGCACACTGAAGCTTTCTTT

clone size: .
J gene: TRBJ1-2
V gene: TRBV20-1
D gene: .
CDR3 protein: CSATGRTYGYTF
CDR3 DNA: TGCAGTGCCACAGGACGGACCTATGGCTACACCTTC

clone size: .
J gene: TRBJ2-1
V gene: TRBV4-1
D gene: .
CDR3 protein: CASSQVNYNEQFF
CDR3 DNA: TGCGCCAGCAGCCAAGTGAATTACAATGAGCAGTTCTTC

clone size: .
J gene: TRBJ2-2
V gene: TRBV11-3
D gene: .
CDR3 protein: CASSPAGGGAYTGELFF
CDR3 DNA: TGTGCCAGCAGCCCAGCCGGAGGGGGTGCTTATACCGGGGAGCTGTTTTTT

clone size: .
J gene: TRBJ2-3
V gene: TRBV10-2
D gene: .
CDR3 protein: CASSESGARTDIQYF
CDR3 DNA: TGCGCCAGCAGTGAGTCAGGGGCTAGAACAGATATACAGTATTTT

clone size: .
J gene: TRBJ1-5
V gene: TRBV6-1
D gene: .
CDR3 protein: CASSSVRVGNQPQHF
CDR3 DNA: TGTGCTAGCAGTTCGGTCAGGGTAGGGAATCAGCCCCAGCACTTT

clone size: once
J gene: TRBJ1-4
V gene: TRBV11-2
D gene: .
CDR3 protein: CASGLNGKRNERLFF
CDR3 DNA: TGTGCCAGCGGCTTAAATGGGAAGCGTAATGAAAGACTGTTTTTT

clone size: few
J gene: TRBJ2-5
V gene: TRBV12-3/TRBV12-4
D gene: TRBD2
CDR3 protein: CVSNLGLAGKETQYF
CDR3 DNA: TGTGTCAGCAACCTAGGACTAGCGGGGAAGGAGACCCAGTACTTC

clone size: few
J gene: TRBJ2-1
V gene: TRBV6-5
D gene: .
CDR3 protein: CASSNTPGEQFF
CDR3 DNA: TGTGCCAGCAGCAACACCCCGGGAGAGCAGTTCTTC

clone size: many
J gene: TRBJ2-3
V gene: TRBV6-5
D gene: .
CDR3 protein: CASSYSRWDTQYF
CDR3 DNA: TGTGCCAGCAGTTACTCGAGGTGGGATACGCAGTATTTT

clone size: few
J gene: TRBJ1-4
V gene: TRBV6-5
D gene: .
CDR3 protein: CAKNPIGEKLFF
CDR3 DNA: TGTGCCAAAAACCCGATTGGGGAAAAACTGTTTTTT

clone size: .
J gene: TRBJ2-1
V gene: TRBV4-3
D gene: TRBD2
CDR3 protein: CASNQDRAGGNYYEQFF
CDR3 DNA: TGCGCCAGCAACCAAGATAGGGCGGGAGGGAACTACTATGAGCAGTTCTTC

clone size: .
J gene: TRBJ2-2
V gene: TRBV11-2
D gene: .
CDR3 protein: CASSLGVSLTGELLF
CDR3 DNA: TGTGCCAGCAGCCTAGGGGTGAGTCTAACCGGGGAGCTGTTGTTT

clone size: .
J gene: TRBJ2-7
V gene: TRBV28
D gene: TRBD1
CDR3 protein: CASRVGTGTIYEQYF
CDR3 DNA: TGTGCCAGCAGGGTTGGGACAGGGACTATCTACGAGCAGTACTTC

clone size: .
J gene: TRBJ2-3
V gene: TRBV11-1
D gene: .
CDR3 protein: CASSDRGATDTQYF
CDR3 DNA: TGTGCCAGCAGCGACCGCGGAGCTACAGATACGCAATATTTT

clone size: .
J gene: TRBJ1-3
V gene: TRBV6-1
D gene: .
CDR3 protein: CASSSHALTGTVNTIYF
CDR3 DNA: TGTGCCAGCAGTTCCCACGCGCTCACAGGGACTGTAAACACCATATATTTT

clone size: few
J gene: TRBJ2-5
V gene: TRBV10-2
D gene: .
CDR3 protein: CASSPGGKRWETQYF
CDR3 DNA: TGCGCCAGTAGTCCCGGGGGCAAACGGTGGGAGACCCAGTACTTC

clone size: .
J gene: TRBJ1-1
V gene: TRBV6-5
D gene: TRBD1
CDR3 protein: CASSSARGEAVF
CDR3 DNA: TGTGCTAGCAGTTCGGCCAGGGGGGAAGCTGTCTTT

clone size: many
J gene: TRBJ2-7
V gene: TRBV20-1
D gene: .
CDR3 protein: CSARGQRATYEQYF
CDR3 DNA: TGCAGTGCTAGAGGGCAGCGGGCCACCTACGAGCAGTACTTC

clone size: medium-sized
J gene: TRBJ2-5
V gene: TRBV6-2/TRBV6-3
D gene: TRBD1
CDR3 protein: CASRQGANLETQYF
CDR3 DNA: TGTGCCAGCAGACAGGGGGCGAATTTAGAGACCCAGTACTTC

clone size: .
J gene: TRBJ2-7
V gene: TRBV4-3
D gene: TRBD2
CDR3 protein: CASSHDLSGRSYEQYF
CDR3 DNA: TGCGCCAGCAGCCACGATTTAAGCGGGAGGTCCTACGAGCAGTACTTC

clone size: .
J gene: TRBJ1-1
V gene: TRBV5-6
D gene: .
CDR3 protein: CVSSLSERRRNTEAFF
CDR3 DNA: TGTGTCAGCAGCTTGTCTGAAAGGAGGAGGAACACTGAAGCTTTCTTT

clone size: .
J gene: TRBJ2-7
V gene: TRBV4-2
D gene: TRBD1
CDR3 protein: CTSSQATGAGSYKQYF
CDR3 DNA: TGTACCAGCAGCCAAGCAACAGGGGCAGGTTCCTACAAGCAGTACTTC

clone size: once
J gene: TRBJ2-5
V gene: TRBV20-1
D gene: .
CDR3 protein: CSPTGFQETQNF
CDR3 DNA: TGCAGTCCCACAGGATTCCAAGAGACCCAGAACTTC

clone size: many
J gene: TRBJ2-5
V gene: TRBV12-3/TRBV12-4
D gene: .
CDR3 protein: CASSLGQGGFQETQYF
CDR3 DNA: TGTGCCAGCAGTTTAGGGCAGGGGGGTTTCCAAGAGACCCAGTACTTC

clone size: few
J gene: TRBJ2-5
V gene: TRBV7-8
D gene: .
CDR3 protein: CASSRSSDETQYF
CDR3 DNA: TGTGCCAGCAGCCGTTCTAGCGACGAGACCCAGTACTTC

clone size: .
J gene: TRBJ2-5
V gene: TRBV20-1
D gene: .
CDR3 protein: CSATPGPEQETQYF
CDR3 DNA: TGCAGTGCTACCCCCGGGCCAGAGCAAGAAACCCAGTACTTC

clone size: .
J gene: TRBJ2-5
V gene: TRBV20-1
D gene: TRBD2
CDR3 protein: CSARAGGHPETQYF
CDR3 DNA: TGCAGCGCTAGAGCGGGGGGGCACCCAGAGACCCAGTACTTC

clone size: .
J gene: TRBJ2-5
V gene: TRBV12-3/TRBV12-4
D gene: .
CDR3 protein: CASSVSGPHGTQYF
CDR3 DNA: TGTGCCAGCAGTGTGTCGGGACCCCATGGGACCCAGTACTTC

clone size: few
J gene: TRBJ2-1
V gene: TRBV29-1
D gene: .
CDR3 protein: CSHREYKQFF
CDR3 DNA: TGCAGCCACCGGGAGTATAAGCAGTTCTTC

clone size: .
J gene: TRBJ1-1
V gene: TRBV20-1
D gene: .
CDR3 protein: CSAPSMGWASAFF
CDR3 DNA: TGCAGTGCTCCCTCAATGGGGTGGGCATCAGCTTTCTTT

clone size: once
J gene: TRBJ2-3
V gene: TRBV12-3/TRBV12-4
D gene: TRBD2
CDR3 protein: CASSVAGVTDTQYF
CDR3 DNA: TGTGCCAGCAGCGTAGCGGGAGTAACTGATACGCAGTATTTT

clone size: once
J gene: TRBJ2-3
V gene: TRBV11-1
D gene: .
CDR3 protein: CAGSLVAWGRTDTQYF
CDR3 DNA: TGTGCCGGCAGCTTAGTAGCGTGGGGTCGGACAGATACGCAGTATTTT

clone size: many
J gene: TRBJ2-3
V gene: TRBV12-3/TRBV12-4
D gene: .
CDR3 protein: CASSSLDSNTDTQYF
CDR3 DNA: TGTGCCAGCAGTTCTCTGGACAGTAACACAGATACGCAGTATTTT

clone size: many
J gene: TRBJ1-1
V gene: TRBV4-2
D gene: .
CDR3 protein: CASSQVKRGNTEAFF
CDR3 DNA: TGTGCCAGCAGCCAAGTCAAGAGAGGGAACACTGAAGCTTTCTTT

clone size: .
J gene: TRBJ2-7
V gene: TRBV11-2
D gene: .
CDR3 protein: CDSSLGIGGEQYF
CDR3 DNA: TGTGACAGCAGCCTAGGGATAGGGGGCGAGCAGTACTTC

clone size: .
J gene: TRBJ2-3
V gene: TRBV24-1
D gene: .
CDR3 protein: CATSDLRASTVMQYF
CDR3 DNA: TGTGCCACCAGTGATTTGCGGGCCAGCACAGTTATGCAGTATTTT

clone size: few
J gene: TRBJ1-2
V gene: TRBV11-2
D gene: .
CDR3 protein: CASRSGRGDGYTF
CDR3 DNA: TGTGCCAGCAGATCAGGACGGGGGGATGGCTACACCTTC

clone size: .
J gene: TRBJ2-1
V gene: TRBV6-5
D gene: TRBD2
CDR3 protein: CATSRGMGYNEQFF
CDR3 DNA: TGTGCCACCTCGCGGGGGATGGGGTACAATGAGCAGTTCTTC

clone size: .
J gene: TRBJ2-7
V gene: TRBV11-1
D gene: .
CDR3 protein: CASSLAVPDNSYERYF
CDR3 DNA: TGTGCCAGCAGCTTAGCGGTTCCTGACAACTCCTACGAGCGGTACTTC

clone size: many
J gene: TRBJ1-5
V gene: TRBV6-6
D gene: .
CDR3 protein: CAYPQHQPQHF
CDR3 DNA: TGTGCCTACCCGCAGCATCAGCCCCAGCATTTT

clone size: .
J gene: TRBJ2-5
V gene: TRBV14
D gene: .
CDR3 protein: CASSQEEETQYF
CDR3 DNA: TGTGCCAGCAGCCAAGAAGAAGAGACCCAGTACTTC

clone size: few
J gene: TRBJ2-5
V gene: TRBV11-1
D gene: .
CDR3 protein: CASSLTTGETQYF
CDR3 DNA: TGTGCCAGCAGCTTAACAACTGGTGAGACCCAGTACTTC

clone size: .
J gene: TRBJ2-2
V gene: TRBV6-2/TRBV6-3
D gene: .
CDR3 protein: CSNQTDRNTGELFF
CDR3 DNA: TGTTCCAACCAAACGGACAGGAACACCGGGGAGCTGTTTTTT

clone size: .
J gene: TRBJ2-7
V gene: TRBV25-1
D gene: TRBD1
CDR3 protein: CASSDVGQGACEQYF
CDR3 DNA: TGTGCCAGCAGTGACGTGGGACAGGGTGCCTGCGAGCAGTACTTC

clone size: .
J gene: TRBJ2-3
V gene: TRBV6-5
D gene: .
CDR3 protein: CASITSAGSINGSNQPQYF
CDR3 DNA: TGTGCCAGCATCACCAGCGCAGGGTCGATTAATGGTAGCAATCAGCCCCAGTATTTT

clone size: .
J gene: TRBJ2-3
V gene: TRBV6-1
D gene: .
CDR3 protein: CASTQRGHTETQYF
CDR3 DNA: TGTGCCAGCACCCAGAGAGGGCACACAGAAACGCAGTATTTT

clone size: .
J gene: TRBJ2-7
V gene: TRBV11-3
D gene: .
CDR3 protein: CVSSFNRARGSEQYF
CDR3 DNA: TGTGTCAGCAGCTTTAATAGGGCTAGGGGATCCGAGCAGTATTTC

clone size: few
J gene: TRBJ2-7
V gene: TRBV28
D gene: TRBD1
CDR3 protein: CASSLPDRASYEQYF
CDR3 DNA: TGTGCCAGCAGTTTACCGGACAGGGCCTCCTACGAGCAGTACTTC

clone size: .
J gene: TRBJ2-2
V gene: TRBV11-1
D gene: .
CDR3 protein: CASSVDSRNTGELLF
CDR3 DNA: TGTGCCAGCAGCGTTGACAGTAGGAACACCGGGGAGCTGTTGTTT

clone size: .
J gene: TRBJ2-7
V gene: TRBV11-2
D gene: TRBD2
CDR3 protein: CASSSVGLGGWGYEQYF
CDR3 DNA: TGTGCCAGCAGCTCAGTGGGACTAGGGGGGTGGGGATACGAGCAGTACTTC

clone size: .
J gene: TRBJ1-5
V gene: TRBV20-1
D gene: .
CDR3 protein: CSARRGPGSQPQRF
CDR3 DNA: TGCAGTGCTAGGAGGGGCCCCGGCAGTCAGCCCCAGCGTTTT